This entry concerns a single TCR beta chain. This entry comes from a study of blood T cell repertoires in COVID-19. Only in-frame clones appear in the TCRdb table, and some are missing; sequencing was by immunoSEQ multiplex PCR. The sample records under 150,000 clones, 85% being singletons. This sequence originates from a man of 80 years or more with acute or convalescent COVID-19. The sequencing input was peripheral blood.

CDR3 in amino acids: CASSVPNSGNTIYF. CDR3 nucleotide sequence: TGTGCCAGCAGTGTCCCCAACTCTGGAAACACCATATATTTT. The chain recombines TRBV25-1 with TRBJ1-3; no firm D call. CDR3 size: 14 residues. V lost 4 bases and J 0 bases, leaving 7 bases between the germline ends. Germline V CDR1 and CDR2: MGHDK, SYGVNS.